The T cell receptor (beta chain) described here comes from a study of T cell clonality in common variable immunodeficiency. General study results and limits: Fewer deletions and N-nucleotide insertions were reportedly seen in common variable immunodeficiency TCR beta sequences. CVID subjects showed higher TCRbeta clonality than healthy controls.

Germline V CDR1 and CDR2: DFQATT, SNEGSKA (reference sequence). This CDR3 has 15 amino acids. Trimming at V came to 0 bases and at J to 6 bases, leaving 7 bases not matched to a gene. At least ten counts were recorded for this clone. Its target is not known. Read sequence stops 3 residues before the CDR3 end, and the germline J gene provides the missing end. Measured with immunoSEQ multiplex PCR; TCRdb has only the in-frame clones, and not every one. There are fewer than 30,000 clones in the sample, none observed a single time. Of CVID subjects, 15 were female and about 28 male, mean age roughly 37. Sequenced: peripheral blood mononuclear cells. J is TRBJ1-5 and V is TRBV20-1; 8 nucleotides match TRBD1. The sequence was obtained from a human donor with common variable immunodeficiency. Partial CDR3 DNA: TGCAGTGCTAGAGAGGGGGGACAGGAGGGTCAGCCC. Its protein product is CSAREGGQEGQP. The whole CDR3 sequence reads CSAREGGQEGQPQHF.